This T cell receptor (beta chain) was found in a study of cytomegalovirus exposure and HLA in healthy donors. PCR primers comprised 60 Vbeta and 13 Jbeta primers. Generated by immunoSEQ multiplex PCR, the TCRdb table keeps only in-frame clones and is missing some. The top ten hold 15% to 20% of the sample, which has around 100,000 clones, approximately 76% seen once. General study findings and limits: The investigators catalogued under 200 TCR beta chains as cytomegalovirus-associated. Confirmation was obtained in vitro that a few CMV-associated chains are specific for CMV antigens. The study assumed roughly uniform donor sequencing depth for presence/absence analyses.

The V and J ends lost 2 bases and 13 bases respectively, with 14 bases between them. The germline gives CDR1 MNHEY, CDR2 SMNVEV (reference sequence). This CDR3 is built from 12 residues. Details on this clone: The antigen remains unidentified.

The sequence was obtained from a woman aged 60-70 years in good health and CMV-seropositive. The sequenced sample was PBMCs. The J gene is TRBJ2-5, the V gene TRBV27; D may be TRBD1 (6 bases). CDR3 in amino acids: CASSLPQGVPYF. As DNA, the CDR3 is TGTGCCAGCAGTTTACCACAGGGAGTCCCGTACTTC.